This TCR beta chain was obtained from a study of T cells in Graves' hyperthyroidism and ophthalmopathy. Study overall: At the time of initial diagnosis and before any treatment, peripheral blood was collected.

The study enrolled patients aged 18 to 65 with newly diagnosed hyperthyroidism of under 2 months' duration. Any patient presenting with uncontrolled infection, other autoimmune disease, pregnancy or lactation was left out. In making diagnoses, clinical symptoms, serum thyroxine and TRAb, thyroid ultrasound and orbital computed tomography were all used. Researchers amplified the TCR beta CDR3 regions from RNA transcripts. The study used the HTBI primer set for a first-round RT-PCR of the TCR CDR3. TCRdb ran MiXCR on the multiplex PCR reads and lists one entry per CDR3 protein. The sample holds hundreds of thousands of distinct CDR3 sequences; around 13% are singletons and the top ten take roughly 10%. There are a few counts of this clonotype. This TCR came from a woman aged 18-35 years with Graves' hyperthyroidism. The source material was blood.

CDR3 loop: CASWARPGPGPQHF. In DNA form, the CDR3 reads TGTGCCAGCTGGGCGAGACCGGGTCCCGGGCCCCAGCATTTT. This chain connects TRBV6-1 to TRBJ1-5; no clear D gene. V lost 8 bases to trimming and J lost 9 bases, with 20 bases between them. The CDR3 consists of 14 residues. CDR1 and CDR2 (germline): MNHNS, SASEGT.